A selection of T cell receptor beta chains follows, all from one sample in a study of shared clonotypes between healthy human individuals. The data were produced by immunoSEQ multiplex PCR, yet TCRdb's version contains in-frame clones alone and is incomplete. The repertoire includes 2.5 million or so clones, 90% to 95% of them detected once, and under 0.15% sits in the top ten. The sample comprised naive CD4+ T cells sorted from blood. Every receptor here comes from a man aged 18 to 29 in good health. The CDR3 runs from the conserved cysteine through the conserved F or W. A D gene is named only where the DNA matches it firmly. A clone size is listed for some rows: how often the clone was seen (once, few, many), or a class if it is expanded.

NA	NA	TRBV28	14	TRBJ1-2	TGTGCCAGCAGTCAAACCGACTGGAATTATGGCTACACCTTC	CASSQTDWNYGYTF
NA	NA	TRBV5-1	13	TRBJ1-1	TGCGCCAGCAGCTCCCCGGGGAACACTGAAGCTTTCTTT	CASSSPGNTEAFF
once	TRBD1	TRBV6-5	15	TRBJ2-1	TGTGCCAGCAGACCTCCGGGACAGGGCTACAATGAGCAGTTCTTC	CASRPPGQGYNEQFF
NA	NA	TRBV5-1	16	TRBJ2-3	TGCGCCAGCAGCCAACTGGACAGAACGAGCACAGATACGCAGTATTTT	CASSQLDRTSTDTQYF
NA	NA	TRBV4-1	14	TRBJ1-4	TGCGCCAGCAGCCAAGTCATGGGTTTCGAAAAACTGTTTTTT	CASSQVMGFEKLFF
NA	TRBD2	TRBV4-1	16	TRBJ2-3	TGCGCCAGCAGCCAAGGGTACGGGGGGGCCGGGGATACGCAGTATTTT	CASSQGYGGAGDTQYF
few	NA	TRBV4-1	15	TRBJ1-5	TGCGCCAGCAGCCAAGAAGAGGTAGGCAATCAGCCCCAGCATTTT	CASSQEEVGNQPQHF
few	NA	TRBV27	15	TRBJ1-6	TGTGCCAGCAGTTTGGGTACAGGGTTAAATTCACCCCTCCACTTT	CASSLGTGLNSPLHF
NA	TRBD1	TRBV19	15	TRBJ1-5	TGTGCCAGTAGTATTGGGACAGGTGAGAATCAGCCCCAGCATTTT	CASSIGTGENQPQHF
few	TRBD1	TRBV5-4	14	TRBJ1-6	TGTGCCAGCAGCGCGGGACAGAATAATTCACCCCTCCACTTT	CASSAGQNNSPLHF
NA	NA	TRBV14	16	TRBJ1-6	TGTGCCAGCAGCCAGGGGCCTTACTTTTATAATTCACCCCTCCACTTT	CASSQGPYFYNSPLHF
NA	TRBD2	TRBV27	15	TRBJ2-1	TGTGCCAGCAGTCCGGGACTAGCATACTACAATGAGCAGTTCTTC	CASSPGLAYYNEQFF
NA	NA	TRBV28	15	TRBJ1-2	TGTGCCAGCAGTTTGGGGGACCTTGGGGGCTATGGCTACACCTTC	CASSLGDLGGYGYTF
NA	TRBD1	TRBV19	14	TRBJ1-1	TGTGCCAGTAGTATCCCGGACAGGCTCACTGAAGCTTTCTTT	CASSIPDRLTEAFF
NA	TRBD2	TRBV9	18	TRBJ2-1	TGTGCCAGCAGCGTAGCGCTTTCGAGCGGGGGTTCCTACAATGAGCAGTTCTTC	CASSVALSSGGSYNEQFF
NA	TRBD2	TRBV6-5	15	TRBJ2-3	TGTGCCAGCAGTTCCCTAGCGGGAGCTCGAGATACGCAGTATTTT	CASSSLAGARDTQYF
NA	TRBD1	TRBV2	14	TRBJ2-7	TGTGCCAGCAGTTTGGACAGGGGGTCCTACGAGCAGTACTTC	CASSLDRGSYEQYF
NA	TRBD1	TRBV7-9	15	TRBJ1-2	TGTGCCAGCAGCCCCTCAGGGGGCGCCAACTATGGCTACACCTTC	CASSPSGGANYGYTF
NA	NA	TRBV27	12	TRBJ2-3	TGTGCCAGCAGTTCTTTGGCAGATACGCAGTATTTT	CASSSLADTQYF
NA	NA	TRBV6-5	13	TRBJ1-2	TGTGCCAGCAGTCAGCCACAGCGGCATGGCTACACCTTC	CASSQPQRHGYTF
NA	NA	TRBV11-1	14	TRBJ1-1	TGTGCCAGCAGCTTTGACGGTTTTGGCACTGAAGCTTTCTTT	CASSFDGFGTEAFF
NA	TRBD1	TRBV6-6	14	TRBJ1-1	TGTGCCAGCAGCCCAAACAGGGGGGAGACTGAAGCTTTCTTT	CASSPNRGETEAFF
NA	NA	TRBV28	13	TRBJ1-2	TGTGCCAGCAGGTTACAGGAACTCTATGGCTACACCTTC	CASRLQELYGYTF
NA	NA	TRBV11-2	14	TRBJ1-1	TGTGCCAGCAGCCCTGGACAGAGGAACACTGAAGCTTTCTTT	CASSPGQRNTEAFF
NA	NA	TRBV7-2	16	TRBJ2-2	TGTGCCAGCAGCTTATGGGAAGGGGTTATAGGCGGGGAGCTGTTTTTT	CASSLWEGVIGGELFF
NA	NA	TRBV7-9	12	TRBJ2-5	TGTGCCAGCAGCTTAGGCTGGGAGACCCAGTACTTC	CASSLGWETQYF
NA	NA	TRBV2	11	TRBJ2-5	TGTGCCAGCGGCAGGGCAGAGACCCAGTACTTC	CASGRAETQYF
NA	NA	TRBV11-2	17	TRBJ2-2	TGTGCCAGCAGCCCCGACTGGGCGTTCACGAACACCGGGGAGCTGTTTTTT	CASSPDWAFTNTGELFF
NA	NA	TRBV18	13	TRBJ1-2	TGTGCCAGCTCACCAGACCCAAACTATGGCTACACCTTC	CASSPDPNYGYTF
NA	NA	TRBV29-1	15	TRBJ1-3	TGCAGCGACCCCGGACCGGAGGACTCTGGAAACACCATATATTTT	CSDPGPEDSGNTIYF
NA	TRBD2	TRBV6-5	16	TRBJ2-5	TGTGCCAGCAGTTACTCGGCGGGGGGGCGGCAAGAGACCCAGTACTTC	CASSYSAGGRQETQYF
NA	NA	TRBV30	14	TRBJ1-2	TGTGCCTGGAGTGTCGGGGGCAGGTTCTATGGCTACACCTTC	CAWSVGGRFYGYTF
NA	TRBD1	TRBV29-1	15	TRBJ2-7	TGCAGCGTCATACATCCGGGACAGGGGGCCTACGAGCAGTACTTC	CSVIHPGQGAYEQYF
NA	NA	TRBV2	14	TRBJ2-3	TGTGCCAGCAGTGACGGCGACCGCACAGATACGCAGTATTTT	CASSDGDRTDTQYF
few	NA	TRBV6-1	12	TRBJ1-5	TGTGCCGGGGGTGTGAGCAATCAGCCCCAGCATTTT	CAGGVSNQPQHF
few	TRBD1	TRBV19	15	TRBJ2-7	TGTGCCAGTAGCCTCGACAGGGACCGAGTGAGCGAGCAGTACTTC	CASSLDRDRVSEQYF
NA	TRBD2	TRBV14	15	TRBJ2-5	TGTGCCAGCAGCCAAGGACTAGCGGGCGGGGAGACCCAGTACTTC	CASSQGLAGGETQYF
NA	NA	TRBV5-4	20	TRBJ2-4	TGTGCCAGCAGCTTGTTGAGACAGGGGACGGGAGGGTTTTCCAAAAACATTCAGTACTTC	CASSLLRQGTGGFSKNIQYF
NA	TRBD1	TRBV5-1	15	TRBJ1-6	TGCGCCAGCAGCTTGACAGGGGGTAGTAATTCACCCCTCCACTTT	CASSLTGGSNSPLHF
NA	NA	TRBV7-8	12	TRBJ2-7	TGTGCCAGCAGTTCAAACAGAGACGAGCAGTACTTC	CASSSNRDEQYF
NA	NA	TRBV6-5	14	TRBJ2-2	TGTGCCAGCAGCAGCAGGGAGGACACCGGGGAGCTGTTTTTT	CASSSREDTGELFF
NA	NA	TRBV2	15	TRBJ2-7	TGTGCCAGCAGTGAAGTGGTCTCTTTATTCTACGAGCAGTACTTC	CASSEVVSLFYEQYF
NA	NA	TRBV6-5	15	TRBJ1-1	TGTGCCAGCAGTCGCGGTGGCAGGGATGGCACTGAAGCTTTCTTT	CASSRGGRDGTEAFF
NA	TRBD2	TRBV18	14	TRBJ2-1	TGTGCCAGCTCCAGCGGGGGGGTTTACAATGAGCAGTTCTTC	CASSSGGVYNEQFF
NA	NA	TRBV19	17	TRBJ1-5	TGTGCCAGTAGTATCTTCGGGCAGGCCGATCGGGGATGGGCCCAGCATTTT	CASSIFGQADRGWAQHF
once	NA	TRBV10-2	11	TRBJ2-7	TGCGCCAGCAGGTTACTCGACGAGCAGTACTTC	CASRLLDEQYF
NA	NA	TRBV6-5	12	TRBJ2-7	TGTGCCAGCAGCCCCCGACCCTACGAGCAGTACTTC	CASSPRPYEQYF
NA	TRBD1	TRBV11-2	16	TRBJ2-5	TGTGCCAGCAGCTTGACAGGGGGCGATCGGCAAGAGACCCAGTACTTC	CASSLTGGDRQETQYF
NA	NA	TRBV6-5	14	TRBJ1-6	TGTGCCAGCAGTTATACAGGGCCTAATTCACCCCTCCACTTT	CASSYTGPNSPLHF
NA	TRBD2	TRBV4-1	18	TRBJ2-7	TGCGCCAGCAGCCAAGGGTCTAGCGGGAGGGTGAGCTCCTACGAGCAGTACTTC	CASSQGSSGRVSSYEQYF
NA	NA	TRBV25-1	14	TRBJ1-4	TGTGCCAGCAGTCGACAGAGTTCCAATGAAAAACTGTTTTTT	CASSRQSSNEKLFF
NA	NA	TRBV27	13	TRBJ1-1	TGTGCCACCGGTTTTCGGGGTAACACTGAAGCTTTCTTT	CATGFRGNTEAFF
NA	TRBD2	TRBV2	15	TRBJ2-1	TGTGCCAGCAGGTTTGCTAGCGGGGGGGGAAATGAGCAGTTCTTC	CASRFASGGGNEQFF
NA	TRBD1	TRBV10-3	15	TRBJ2-2	TGTGCCATCAGAGACAGGGGGGGTTACACCGGGGAGCTGTTTTTT	CAIRDRGGYTGELFF
NA	NA	TRBV27	13	TRBJ1-1	TGTGCCAGCAGTTTATCTCGAGGCACTGAAGCTTTCTTT	CASSLSRGTEAFF
NA	NA	TRBV4-1	13	TRBJ2-1	TGCGCCAGCAGCCAAGTGGGACTCGGAGCGCAGTTCTTC	CASSQVGLGAQFF
NA	TRBD2	TRBV28	15	TRBJ2-3	TGTGCCAGCAGCACAGGGGCTAGCGGGGGGAAGACGCAGTATTTT	CASSTGASGGKTQYF
few	NA	TRBV19	12	TRBJ1-5	TGTGCCAGTAGTGACCGACGGGAGACCCAGCATTTT	CASSDRRETQHF
NA	TRBD1	TRBV15	18	TRBJ1-4	TGTGCCACCAGCAGAGATATACCCGCCGGGACAGTTAATGAAAAACTGTTTTTT	CATSRDIPAGTVNEKLFF
NA	TRBD1	TRBV2	12	TRBJ2-7	TGTGCCACCAGGACAGGGGATTACGAGCAGTACTTC	CATRTGDYEQYF